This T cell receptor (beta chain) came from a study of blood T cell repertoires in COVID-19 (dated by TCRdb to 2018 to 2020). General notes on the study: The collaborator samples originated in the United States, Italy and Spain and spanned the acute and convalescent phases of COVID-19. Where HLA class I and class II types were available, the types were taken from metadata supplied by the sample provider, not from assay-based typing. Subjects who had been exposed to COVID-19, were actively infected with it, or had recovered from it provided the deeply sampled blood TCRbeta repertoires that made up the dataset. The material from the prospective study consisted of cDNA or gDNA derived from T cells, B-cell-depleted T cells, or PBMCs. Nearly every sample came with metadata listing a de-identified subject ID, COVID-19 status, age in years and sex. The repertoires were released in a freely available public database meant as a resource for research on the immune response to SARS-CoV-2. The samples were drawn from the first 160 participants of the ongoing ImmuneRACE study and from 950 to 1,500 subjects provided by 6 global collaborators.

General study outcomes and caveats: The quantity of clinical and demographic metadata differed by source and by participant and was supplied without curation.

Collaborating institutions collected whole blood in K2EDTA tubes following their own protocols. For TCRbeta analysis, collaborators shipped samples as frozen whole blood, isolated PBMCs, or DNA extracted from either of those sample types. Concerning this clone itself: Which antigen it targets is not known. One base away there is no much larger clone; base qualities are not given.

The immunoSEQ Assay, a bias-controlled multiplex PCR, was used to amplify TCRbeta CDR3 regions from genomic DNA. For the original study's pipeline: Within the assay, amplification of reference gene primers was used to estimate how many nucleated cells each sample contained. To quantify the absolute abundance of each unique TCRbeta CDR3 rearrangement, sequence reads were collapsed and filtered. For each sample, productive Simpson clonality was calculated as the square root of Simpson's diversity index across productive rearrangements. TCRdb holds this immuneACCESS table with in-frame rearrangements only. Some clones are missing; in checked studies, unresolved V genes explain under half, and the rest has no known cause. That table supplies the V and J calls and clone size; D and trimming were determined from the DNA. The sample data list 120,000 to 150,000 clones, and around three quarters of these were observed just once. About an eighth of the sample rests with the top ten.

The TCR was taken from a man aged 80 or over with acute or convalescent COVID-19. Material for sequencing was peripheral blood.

This receptor carries the CDR3 CATRSSYNSPLHF. The DNA is TGCGCCACCAGGAGCTCCTATAATTCACCCCTCCACTTT. The chain is assembled from TRBV5-1 and TRBJ1-6; no confident D gene assignment can be made. For CDR1 and CDR2, the germline V gene lists SGHRS and YFSETQ. The CDR3 goes from the cysteine to the phenylalanine over 13 residues. CDR3 DNA is the only sequence kept; it has 39 bases, read in frame from the first base. The trim is 9 bases for V and 0 bases for J, with a gap of 7 bases between the germline ends.